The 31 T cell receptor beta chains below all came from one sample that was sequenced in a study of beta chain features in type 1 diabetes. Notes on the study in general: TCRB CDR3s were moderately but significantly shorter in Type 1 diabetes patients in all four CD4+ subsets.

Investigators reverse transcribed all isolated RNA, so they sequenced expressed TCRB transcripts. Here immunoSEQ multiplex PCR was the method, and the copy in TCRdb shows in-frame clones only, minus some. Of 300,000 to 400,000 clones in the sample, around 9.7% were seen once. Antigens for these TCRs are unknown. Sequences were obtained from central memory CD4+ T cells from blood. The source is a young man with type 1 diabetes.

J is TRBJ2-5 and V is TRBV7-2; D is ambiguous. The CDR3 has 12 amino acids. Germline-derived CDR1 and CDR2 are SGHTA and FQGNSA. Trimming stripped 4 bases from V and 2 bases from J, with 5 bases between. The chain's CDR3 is CASSYWQETQYF. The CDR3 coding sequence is TGTGCCAGCAGCTACTGGCAAGAGACCCAGTACTTC.

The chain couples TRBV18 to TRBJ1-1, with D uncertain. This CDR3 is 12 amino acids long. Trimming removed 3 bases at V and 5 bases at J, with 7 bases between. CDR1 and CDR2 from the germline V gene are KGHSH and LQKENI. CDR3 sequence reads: CASSPQTTEAFF. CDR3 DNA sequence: TGTGCCAGCTCACCTCAGACTACTGAAGCTTTCTTT.

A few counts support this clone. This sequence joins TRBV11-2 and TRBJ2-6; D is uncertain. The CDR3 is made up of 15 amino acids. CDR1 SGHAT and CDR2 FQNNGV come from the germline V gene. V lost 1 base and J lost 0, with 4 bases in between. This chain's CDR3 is CASSLVPSGANVLTF. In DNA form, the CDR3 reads TGTGCCAGCAGCTTAGTCCCCTCTGGGGCCAACGTCCTGACTTTC.

DNA for the CDR3: TGTGCCAGCAGCCCTCCAGGGGAGAACTATGGCTACACCTTC. It encodes CASSPPGENYGYTF. The gene calls are TRBV28 and TRBJ1-2; the D gene is possibly TRBD1 (6 bases). This CDR3 has 14 amino acids. Germline CDR1 reads MDHEN; CDR2 reads SYDVKM. Between the trimmed V and J ends, which lost 6 bases and 2 bases, there was a span of 13 bases.

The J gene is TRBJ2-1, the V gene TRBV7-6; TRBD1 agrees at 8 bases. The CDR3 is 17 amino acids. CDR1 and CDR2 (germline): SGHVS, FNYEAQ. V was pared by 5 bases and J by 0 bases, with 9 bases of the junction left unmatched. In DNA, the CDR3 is TGTGCCAGCAGCCCTCTGGTCGGGACAGGCTCCTACAATGAGCAGTTCTTC. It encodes CASSPLVGTGSYNEQFF.

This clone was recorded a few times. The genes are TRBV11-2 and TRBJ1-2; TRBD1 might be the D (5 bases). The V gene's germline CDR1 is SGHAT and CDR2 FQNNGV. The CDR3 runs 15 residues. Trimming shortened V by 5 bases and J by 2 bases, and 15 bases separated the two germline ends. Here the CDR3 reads CASSRSGSANYGYTF. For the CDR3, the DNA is TGTGCCAGCAGCCGCTCAGGGAGTGCCAACTATGGCTACACCTTC.

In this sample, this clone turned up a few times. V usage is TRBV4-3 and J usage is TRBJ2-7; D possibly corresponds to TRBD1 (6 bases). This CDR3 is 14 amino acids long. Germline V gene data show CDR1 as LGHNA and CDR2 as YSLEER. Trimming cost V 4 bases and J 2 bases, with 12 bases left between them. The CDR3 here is CASSPSGQAYEQYF. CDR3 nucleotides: TGCGCCAGCAGCCCTTCGGGACAAGCCTACGAGCAGTACTTC.

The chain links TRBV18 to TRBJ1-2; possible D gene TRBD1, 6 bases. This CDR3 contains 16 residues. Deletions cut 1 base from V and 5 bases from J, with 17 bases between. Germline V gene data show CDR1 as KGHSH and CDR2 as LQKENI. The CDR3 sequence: CASSPLQSPGAYGYTF. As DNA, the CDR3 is TGTGCCAGCTCACCACTCCAGTCCCCAGGGGCGTATGGCTACACCTTC.

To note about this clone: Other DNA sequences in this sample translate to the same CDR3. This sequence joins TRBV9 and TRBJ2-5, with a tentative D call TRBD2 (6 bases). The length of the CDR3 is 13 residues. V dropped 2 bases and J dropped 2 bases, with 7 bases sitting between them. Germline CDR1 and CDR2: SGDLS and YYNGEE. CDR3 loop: CASSVAGQETQYF. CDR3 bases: TGTGCCAGCAGCGTGGCGGGACAAGAGACCCAGTACTTC.

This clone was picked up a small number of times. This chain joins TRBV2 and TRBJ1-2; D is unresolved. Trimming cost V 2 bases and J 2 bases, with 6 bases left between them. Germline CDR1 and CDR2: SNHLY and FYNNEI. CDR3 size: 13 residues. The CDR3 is CASSENGNYGYTF. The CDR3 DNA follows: TGTGCCAGCAGTGAAAACGGCAACTATGGCTACACCTTC.

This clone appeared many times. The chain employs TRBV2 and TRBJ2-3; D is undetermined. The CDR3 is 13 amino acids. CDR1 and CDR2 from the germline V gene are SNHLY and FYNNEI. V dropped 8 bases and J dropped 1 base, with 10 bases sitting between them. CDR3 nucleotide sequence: TGTGCCAGCGCACTCCTGGGCACAGATACGCAGTATTTT. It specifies CASALLGTDTQYF.

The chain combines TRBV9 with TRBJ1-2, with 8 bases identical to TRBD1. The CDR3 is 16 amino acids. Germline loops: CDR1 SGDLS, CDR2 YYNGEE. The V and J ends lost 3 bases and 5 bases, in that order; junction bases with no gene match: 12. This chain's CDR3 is CASSGWSRGRGYGYTF. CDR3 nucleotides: TGTGCCAGCAGCGGATGGTCCAGGGGGCGAGGGTATGGCTACACCTTC.

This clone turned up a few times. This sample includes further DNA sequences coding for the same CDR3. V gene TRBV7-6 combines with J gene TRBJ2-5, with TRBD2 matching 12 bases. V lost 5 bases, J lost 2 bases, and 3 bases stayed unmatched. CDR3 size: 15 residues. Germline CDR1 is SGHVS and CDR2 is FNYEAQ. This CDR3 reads CASSTTSGGQETQYF. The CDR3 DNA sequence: TGTGCCAGCAGCACGACTAGCGGGGGACAAGAGACCCAGTACTTC.

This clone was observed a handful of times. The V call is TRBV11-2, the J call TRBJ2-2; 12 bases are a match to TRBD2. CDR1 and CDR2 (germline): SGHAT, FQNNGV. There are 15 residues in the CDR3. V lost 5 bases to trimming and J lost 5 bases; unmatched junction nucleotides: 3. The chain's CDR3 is CASSLTSGGTGELFF. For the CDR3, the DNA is TGTGCCAGCAGCCTAACTAGCGGGGGGACCGGGGAGCTGTTTTTT. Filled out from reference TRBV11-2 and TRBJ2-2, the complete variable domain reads EAGVAQSPRYKIIEKRQSVAFWCNPISGHATLYWYQQILGQGPKLLIQFQNNGVVDDSQLPKDRFSAERLKGVDSTLKIQPAKLEDSAVYLCASSLTSGGTGELFFGEGSRLTVL.

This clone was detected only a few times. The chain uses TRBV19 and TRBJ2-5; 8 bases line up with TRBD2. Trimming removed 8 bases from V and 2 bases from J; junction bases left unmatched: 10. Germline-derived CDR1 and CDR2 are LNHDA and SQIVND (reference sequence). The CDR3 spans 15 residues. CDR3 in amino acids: CASAKRASGQETQYF. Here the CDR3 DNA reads TGTGCCAGTGCCAAAAGGGCTAGCGGGCAAGAGACCCAGTACTTC.

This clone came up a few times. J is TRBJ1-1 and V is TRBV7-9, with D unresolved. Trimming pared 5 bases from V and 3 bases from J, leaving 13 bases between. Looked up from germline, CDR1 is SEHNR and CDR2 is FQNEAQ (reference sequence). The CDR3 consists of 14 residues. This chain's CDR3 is CASSRDTGYTEAFF. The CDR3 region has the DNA TGTGCCAGCAGCCGCGACACCGGATACACTGAAGCTTTCTTT.

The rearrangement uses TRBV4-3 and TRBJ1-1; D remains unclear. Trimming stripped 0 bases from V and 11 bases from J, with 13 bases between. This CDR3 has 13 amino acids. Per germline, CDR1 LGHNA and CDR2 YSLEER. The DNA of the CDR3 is TGCGCCAGCAGCCAAGAAGCAGATGGTGGGGCTTTCTTT. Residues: CASSQEADGGAFF.

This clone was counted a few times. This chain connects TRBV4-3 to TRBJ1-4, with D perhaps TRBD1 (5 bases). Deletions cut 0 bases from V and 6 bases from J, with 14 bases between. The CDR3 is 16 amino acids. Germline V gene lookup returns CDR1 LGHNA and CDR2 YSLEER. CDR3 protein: CASSQEQALGDEKLFF. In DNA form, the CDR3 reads TGCGCCAGCAGCCAAGAGCAGGCTCTAGGGGATGAAAAACTGTTTTTT.

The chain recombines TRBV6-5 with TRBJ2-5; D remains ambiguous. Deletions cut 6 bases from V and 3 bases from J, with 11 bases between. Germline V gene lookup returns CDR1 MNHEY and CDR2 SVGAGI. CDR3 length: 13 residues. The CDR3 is CASSQRRKETQYF. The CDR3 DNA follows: TGTGCCAGCAGCCAGAGGCGTAAAGAGACCCAGTACTTC.

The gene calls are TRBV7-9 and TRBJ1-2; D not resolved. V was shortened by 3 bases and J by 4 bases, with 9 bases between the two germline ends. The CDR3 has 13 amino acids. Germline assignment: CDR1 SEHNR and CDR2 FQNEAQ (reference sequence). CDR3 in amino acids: CASSFSHSYGYTF. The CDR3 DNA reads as TGTGCCAGCAGCTTCTCCCACAGCTATGGCTACACCTTC. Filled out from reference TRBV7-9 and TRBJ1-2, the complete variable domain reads DTGVSQNPRHKITKRGQNVTFRCDPISEHNRLYWYRQTLGQGPEFLTYFQNEAQLEKSRLLSDRFSAERPKGSFSTLEIQRTEQGDSAMYLCASSFSHSYGYTFGSGTRLTVV.

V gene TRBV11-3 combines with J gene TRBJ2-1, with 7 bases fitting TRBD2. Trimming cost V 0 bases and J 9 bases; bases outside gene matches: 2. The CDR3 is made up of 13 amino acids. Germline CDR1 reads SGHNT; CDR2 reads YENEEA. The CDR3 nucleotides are TGTGCCAGCAGCTTAGACGGGGAGGGTGAGCAGTTCTTC. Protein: CASSLDGEGEQFF.

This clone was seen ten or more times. The CDR3 here is CASKQVTF. The CDR3 DNA is TGTGCCAGCAAACAGGTTACCTTC. The chain has TRBV21-1 and TRBJ1-2; whether TRBD1, the table's D call, matches the DNA was not checked. TRBV21-1 is termed a pseudogene. The CDR3 is 8 amino acids.

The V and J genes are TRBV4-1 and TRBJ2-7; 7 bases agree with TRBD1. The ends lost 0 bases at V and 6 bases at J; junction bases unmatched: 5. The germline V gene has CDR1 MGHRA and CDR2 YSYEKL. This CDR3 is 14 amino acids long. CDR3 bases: TGCGCCAGCAGCCAAGAATGGTGGACAGGCGAGCAGTACTTC. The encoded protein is CASSQEWWTGEQYF.

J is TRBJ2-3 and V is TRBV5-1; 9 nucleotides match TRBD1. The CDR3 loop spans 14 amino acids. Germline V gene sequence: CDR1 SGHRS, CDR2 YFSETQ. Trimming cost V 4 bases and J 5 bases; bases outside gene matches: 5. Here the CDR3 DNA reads TGCGCCAGCAGCCCACGGACAGGGGTAGATACGCAGTATTTT. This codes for CASSPRTGVDTQYF.

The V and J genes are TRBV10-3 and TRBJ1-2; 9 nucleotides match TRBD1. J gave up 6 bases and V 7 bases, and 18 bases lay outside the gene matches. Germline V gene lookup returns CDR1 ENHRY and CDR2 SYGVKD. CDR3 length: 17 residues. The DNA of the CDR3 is TGTGCCATCACCCCGGGACAGGGTGTGACTGGCGAGGATGGCTACACCTTC. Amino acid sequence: CAITPGQGVTGEDGYTF.

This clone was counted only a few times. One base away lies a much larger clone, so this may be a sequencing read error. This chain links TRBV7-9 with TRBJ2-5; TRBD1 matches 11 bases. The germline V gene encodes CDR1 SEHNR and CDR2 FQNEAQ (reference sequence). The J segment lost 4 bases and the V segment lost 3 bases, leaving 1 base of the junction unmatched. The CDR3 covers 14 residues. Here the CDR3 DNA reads TGTGCCAGCAGCTTCGGGACAGGGGGAGAGACCCAGTACTTC. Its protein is CASSFGTGGETQYF.

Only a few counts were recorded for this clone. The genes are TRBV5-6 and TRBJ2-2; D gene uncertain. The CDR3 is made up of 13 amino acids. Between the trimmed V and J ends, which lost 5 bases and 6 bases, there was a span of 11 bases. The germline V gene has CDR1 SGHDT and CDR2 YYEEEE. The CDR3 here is CASSLNHPGELFF. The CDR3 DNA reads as TGTGCCAGCAGTCTGAACCATCCCGGGGAGCTGTTTTTT. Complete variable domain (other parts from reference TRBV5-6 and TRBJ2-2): DAGVTQSPTHLIKTRGQQVTLRCSPKSGHDTVSWYQQALGQGPQFIFQYYEEEERQRGNFPDRFSGHQFPNYSSELNVNALLLGDSALYLCASSLNHPGELFFGEGSRLTVL.

CDR3 region: CASRGLAGGSTDTQYF. The DNA for the CDR3 is TGTGCCAGCAGAGGACTAGCGGGGGGGAGCACAGATACGCAGTATTTT. V gene TRBV2 combines with J gene TRBJ2-3; 15 bases line up with TRBD2. Germline-derived CDR1 and CDR2 are SNHLY and FYNNEI. This CDR3 has 16 residues. Trimming cost V 6 bases and J 0 bases; bases outside gene matches: 1.

The DNA for the CDR3 is TGTGCCAGCAGCAAGTACTACGAGCAGTACTTC. Translated, it gives CASSKYYEQYF. This chain uses TRBV5-6 with TRBJ2-7; no firm D call. CDR1 and CDR2 (germline): SGHDT, YYEEEE. The ends were cut back, 4 bases at V and 3 bases at J, with 5 bases in the middle. The length of the CDR3 is 11 residues.

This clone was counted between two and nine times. CDR3 in amino acids: CASSRLLTGGNQPQHF. CDR3 DNA sequence: TGTGCCAGCAGCCGACTCCTGACAGGGGGCAATCAGCCCCAGCATTTT. The chain combines TRBV28 with TRBJ1-5; 8 nucleotides agree with TRBD1. Germline V gene lookup returns CDR1 MDHEN and CDR2 SYDVKM. The CDR3 loop spans 16 amino acids. Trimming took 6 bases from V and 2 from J; bases not matched to a gene: 9. The full variable domain, completed using reference TRBV28 and TRBJ1-5, is DVKVTQSSRYLVKRTGEKVFLECVQDMDHENMFWYRQDPGLGLRLIYFSYDVKMKEKGDIPEGYSVSREKKERFSLILESASTNQTSMYLCASSRLLTGGNQPQHFGDGTRLSIL.

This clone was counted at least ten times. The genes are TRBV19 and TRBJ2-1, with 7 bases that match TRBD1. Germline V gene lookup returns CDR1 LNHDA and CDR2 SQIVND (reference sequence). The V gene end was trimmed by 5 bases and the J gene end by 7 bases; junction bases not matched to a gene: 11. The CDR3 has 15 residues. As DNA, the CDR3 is TGTGCCAGTAGTGCGCGACAGGGAAGGAATAATGAGCAGTTCTTC. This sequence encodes CASSARQGRNNEQFF.